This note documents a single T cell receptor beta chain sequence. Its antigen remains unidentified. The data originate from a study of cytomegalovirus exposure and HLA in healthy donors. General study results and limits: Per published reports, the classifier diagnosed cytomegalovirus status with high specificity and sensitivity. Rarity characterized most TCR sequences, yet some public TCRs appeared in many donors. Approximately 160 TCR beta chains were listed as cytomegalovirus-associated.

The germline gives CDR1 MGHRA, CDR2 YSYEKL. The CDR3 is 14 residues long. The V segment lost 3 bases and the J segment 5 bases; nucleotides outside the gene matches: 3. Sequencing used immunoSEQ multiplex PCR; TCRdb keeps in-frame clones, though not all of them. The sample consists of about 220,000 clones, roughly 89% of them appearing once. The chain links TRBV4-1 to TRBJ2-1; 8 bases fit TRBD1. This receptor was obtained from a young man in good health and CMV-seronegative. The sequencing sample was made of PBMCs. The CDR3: CASSHPGQDNEQFF. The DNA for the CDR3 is TGCGCCAGCAGCCACCCGGGACAGGACAATGAGCAGTTCTTC.